This T cell receptor (beta chain) derives from a study of identical twins. TCRdb processed the 5' RACE reads anew with MiXCR; each CDR3 protein has one entry. The sample carries over 600,000 distinct CDR3 sequences, around 20% recorded once. These data were also filed under a second study, of T cells expressing NK-cell markers.

The receptor was derived from a woman younger than 30 in good health. Sequencing was done on a sample of PBMCs.

CDR3 DNA: TGTGCCAGCAGACGGGCGGATACCTACGAGCAGTACTTC. This encodes CASRRADTYEQYF. The chain joins TRBV6-1 to TRBJ2-7; the D is unclear. The CDR3 consists of 13 residues. Germline loops: CDR1 MNHNS, CDR2 SASEGT. Trimming removed 6 bases from V and 2 bases from J, with 11 bases in between.